The 14 T cell receptor beta chains below were found in one sample sequenced in a study of Ad26.COV2.S vaccination and SARS-CoV-2 variants. Using immunoSEQ multiplex PCR, the repertoire was profiled, and TCRdb retains in-frame clones only, with some absent. The sample lists 350,000 to 400,000 clones; around 89% were seen once. The treatment was: around 19 received Ad26.COV2.S at low or high dose, single or two shots; several received placebo; per-sample allocation not given. Sampling took place 63 days after the first vaccine or placebo injection. Sequencing used peripheral blood, obtained in a trial of Ad26.COV2.S vaccine versus placebo. These receptors all stem from a person aged 18-65 years who received the Ad26.COV2.S COVID-19 vaccine or a placebo.

The V and J genes are TRBV28 and TRBJ1-5, with 7 bases aligning to TRBD1. The CDR3 is 15 residues long. CDR1 is MDHEN, CDR2 SYDVKM, per germline. With V trimmed by 6 bases and J by 0 bases, 5 bases remained unmatched. The CDR3 nucleotides are TGTGCCAGCAGGGCACAGGGGCCTAGCAATCAGCCCCAGCATTTT. It codes for CASRAQGPSNQPQHF.

The J gene is TRBJ1-6, the V gene TRBV30; D remains unclear. This CDR3 is 14 amino acids long. Per the germline V gene, CDR1 is GTSNPN and CDR2 is SVGIG (reference sequence). Trimming took off 4 bases at V and 10 bases at J, with 17 bases between the two ends. The chain's CDR3 is CAWKEKFPESPLHF. CDR3 bases: TGTGCCTGGAAAGAGAAGTTTCCCGAATCACCCCTCCACTTT.

This sequence joins TRBV2 and TRBJ1-4; D uncertain. Per germline, CDR1 SNHLY and CDR2 FYNNEI. The CDR3 loop spans 15 amino acids. Trimming pared 2 bases from V and 5 bases from J, leaving 12 bases between. CDR3 sequence: CASSEMSRGNEKLFF. The DNA of the CDR3 is TGTGCCAGCAGTGAAATGAGCCGGGGAAATGAAAAACTGTTTTTT. The variable domain in full, with the rest retrieved from reference TRBV2 and TRBJ1-4, is EPEVTQTPSHQVTQMGQEVILRCVPISNHLYFYWYRQILGQKVEFLVSFYNNEISEKSEIFDDQFSVERPDGSNFTLKIRSTKLEDSAMYFCASSEMSRGNEKLFFGSGTQLSVL.

The chain has TRBV5-4 and TRBJ2-2; TRBD2 matches at 7 bases. V shed 0 bases, J shed 2 bases, and the junction held 4 bases outside the gene matches. The CDR3 sequence is 16 residues long. Germline V gives CDR1 SGHNT, CDR2 YYREEE (reference sequence). This chain's CDR3 is CASSLGGGSNTGELFF. The CDR3 DNA reads TGTGCCAGCAGCTTGGGTGGCGGGAGTAACACCGGGGAGCTGTTTTTT. Supplemented by reference TRBV5-4 and TRBJ2-2, the full variable domain reads ETGVTQSPTHLIKTRGQQVTLRCSSQSGHNTVSWYQQALGQGPQFIFQYYREEENGRGNFPPRFSGLQFPNYSSELNVNALELDDSALYLCASSLGGGSNTGELFFGEGSRLTVL.

The chain uses TRBV7-9 and TRBJ1-2, with TRBD1 identical over 7 bases. V lost 4 bases and J lost 0; bases outside the gene matches: 2. From germline, CDR1 is SEHNR and CDR2 FQNEAQ (reference sequence). This CDR3 has 14 amino acids. The DNA for the CDR3 is TGTGCCAGCAGCTACAGGGGCCCTAACTATGGCTACACCTTC. Its translation: CASSYRGPNYGYTF.

The CDR3 DNA reads TGCAGCGTGGGGACAGGGATTGGAAATCAGCCCCAGCATTTT. Translation gives CSVGTGIGNQPQHF. This rearrangement joins TRBV29-1 to TRBJ1-5, with 9 bases aligning to TRBD1. J was trimmed by 4 bases and V by 6 bases; bases with no gene match: 7. The CDR3 length is 14 residues. CDR1 and CDR2 (germline): SQVTM, ANQGSEA.

This chain uses TRBV30 with TRBJ1-1; D is unresolved. Germline V gene data show CDR1 as GTSNPN and CDR2 as SVGIG (reference sequence). The CDR3 consists of 14 residues. V lost 0 bases and J 1 base, leaving 9 bases between the germline ends. CDR3 in amino acids: CAWSVPGTNTEAFF. DNA of the CDR3: TGTGCCTGGAGTGTACCGGGAACGAACACTGAAGCTTTCTTT.

The chain combines TRBV6-1 with TRBJ2-7; 13 bases align to TRBD2. This CDR3 has 18 residues. Trimming at V came to 2 bases and at J to 5 bases, leaving 12 bases not matched to a gene. The V gene's germline CDR1 is MNHNS and CDR2 SASEGT. The CDR3 nucleotides read TGTGCCAGCAGTGAAAGGGGGAGACTAGCGGGAGGTAGGAACGAGCAGTACTTC. Protein: CASSERGRLAGGRNEQYF.

The V call is TRBV4-1, the J call TRBJ2-3; TRBD2 agrees at 12 bases. J gave up 5 bases and V 3 bases, and 6 bases lay outside the gene matches. Per germline, CDR1 MGHRA and CDR2 YSYEKL. This CDR3 has 16 amino acids. The CDR3, as DNA: TGCGCCAGCAGCCACCCTAGCGGGAGGGCCGAAGATACGCAGTATTTT. Amino acid sequence: CASSHPSGRAEDTQYF.

This clone was seen a single time. Written as DNA, the CDR3 is TGCGCCAGCAGTCAATGCCCGGGACAGGTTTTCTACGAGCAGTACTTC. Translating it yields CASSQCPGQVFYEQYF. The chain employs TRBV23-1 and TRBJ2-7; 8 bases are shared with TRBD1. TRBV23-1 falls under the ORF class, with uncertain function. The CDR3 is 16 residues long. V lost 1 base to trimming and J lost 3 bases; unmatched junction nucleotides: 8.

This clone was detected once. The CDR3 spells CAIRAGTSNTEAFF. CDR3 DNA sequence: TGTGCCATCAGAGCCGGGACATCGAACACTGAAGCTTTCTTT. J is TRBJ1-1 and V is TRBV10-3; a weak D match, TRBD1 (6 bases). Germline CDR1 ENHRY, CDR2 SYGVKD. This CDR3 is 14 amino acids long. The V and J ends lost 6 bases and 1 base respectively, with 12 bases between them.

The chain is built from TRBV24-1 and TRBJ2-1; no firm D call. CDR3 length: 16 residues. The V end lost 4 bases, the J end lost 4 bases, and 16 bases lay between the germline ends. In germline, CDR1 is KGHDR, CDR2 SFDVKD. DNA of the CDR3: TGTGCCACCAGTGACCCGGTCCAAAAAAGGTACAATGAGCAGTTCTTC. Its protein product is CATSDPVQKRYNEQFF.

The CDR3 is CASKVAALYGYTF. DNA of the CDR3: TGTGCCAGCAAGGTTGCAGCGCTTTATGGCTACACCTTC. This chain joins TRBV6-5 and TRBJ1-2, with unresolved D. Trimming left V 7 bases short and J 5 bases short, with 14 bases between. The CDR3 runs to 13 residues. Germline assignment: CDR1 MNHEY and CDR2 SVGAGI.

This clone was counted between two and nine times. CDR3 in DNA: TGTGCCAGCCGTTCCGGGAATCAGCCCCAGCATTTT. Its translation is CASRSGNQPQHF. The chain carries TRBV9 and TRBJ1-5; no reliable D call. In germline, CDR1 is SGDLS, CDR2 YYNGEE. V lost 7 bases and J 4 bases, leaving 9 bases between the germline ends. The CDR3 contains 12 residues.